The entry that follows covers one T cell receptor (beta chain) sequence. No antigen is known for it. The sample holds no much larger clone one base away, and base qualities are not on file. These data originate in a study of T cell responses to AZD1222 COVID-19 vaccine (dated by TCRdb to the early 2020s). Looking at the study overall: AZD1222 recipients whose second dose came at about 4 weeks and those whose second dose came at about 12 weeks were combined into one group, since spike-specific TCR depth and breadth did not differ between the two schedules. Trial participants were enrolled by age into subgroups of 18-55, 56-69 and 70-plus years, and around 150, 29 and 61 TCR-sequenced participants, respectively, were included in these subgroups. A total of 230 to 250 trial participants underwent TCR sequencing, of whom 207 received two doses of AZD1222 and some 26 received two doses of the MenACWY control vaccine. Beyond this particular receptor, the publication reports: Most participants were white British and females outnumbered males, and the authors suggested that clonal diversity may have been underestimated. The 56-69-year group was small, and its depth increase did not reach significance, likely because of low power. A significant rise in spike-specific TCR breadth and depth was observed after two AZD1222 doses relative to day 0 and relative to MenACWY recipients. Because no day 14 peak-response samples were available, the repertoires could be characterized only after the peak T cell response. Epitopes outside the regions mutated in the B.1.351 and B.1.1.7 variants were reportedly recognized by nearly half of the unique spike-specific TCRs. The vaccine-associated CD4 TCRs covered the entire spike protein, and the dominant responses fell in regions 160-218 and 743-854. Only five to seven AZD1222 recipients were SARS-CoV-2 seropositive at baseline, limiting conclusions about previously exposed vaccinees.

The V and J ends are trimmed by 10 bases and 1 base, leaving 16 bases between them. The germline V gene gives CDR1 as MDHEN and CDR2 as SYDVKM. Spanning cysteine to phenylalanine, the CDR3 consists of 14 amino acids. Only CDR3 DNA remains: 42 bases, in frame from the first base. In the paper's terms, the time point label means: baseline before first vaccination. The vaccinee samples were drawn from two UK trials, COV001 and COV002, one of which was a single-blind randomized controlled phase 2/3 trial testing AZD1222 (ChAdOx1 nCoV-19) in healthy adults. For TCRbeta chain sequencing, PBMC samples were collected from trial participants at day 0 and at day 28 after the second dose. The CDR3 regions of human TCRbeta chains were analyzed by immunosequencing. Regarding the original processing steps: TCRs in the repertoires were matched against a reference library of SARS-CoV-2-specific TCRs that had been generated with the MIRA antigen-specificity platform. Breadth was defined as the fraction of unique TCRs that were SARS-CoV-2-associated. Depth was defined as the fraction of total T cells that were SARS-CoV-2-associated. Each spike-specific TCR was assigned to its reactive spike region and to a CD4 or CD8 class using the MIRA data. Log10-transformed breadth and depth values were compared by one-way ANOVA with Sidak's multiple comparisons tests. As stored in TCRdb, this immuneACCESS dataset retains in-frame rearrangements with V and J assigned. A fraction of the clones does not appear; measured against another copy, unresolved V genes explain less than half of the discrepancy, and the remainder lacks a known reason. V, J and clone size were drawn from that table, and D and trimming were deduced from the DNA. This sample is represented by around 150,000 clones; about 93% of them were singletons. Approximately 0.6% of the sample lies in the top ten.

The source of this sequence is an adult in good health. Recombination joined TRBV28 with TRBJ1-2; a weak D assignment points to TRBD1 (5 bases agree). Material: peripheral blood, obtained on day 0 of AZD1222 vaccination. CDR3 reads: CATTGPTDNYGYTF. The DNA sequence is given as TGTGCCACCACAGGTCCGACGGATAACTATGGCTACACCTTC.